What follows are 5 T cell receptor beta chains derived from one specimen sequenced in a study of T cells after yellow fever vaccination. TCRdb independently ran MiXCR on the 5' RACE reads; one entry per CDR3 protein. This table holds around 260,000 distinct CDR3 sequences, around 5.2% found once. The specimen was CD4+ T cells sorted from PBMCs, collected on the day of the yellow fever booster vaccination. These receptors originate from a young man who received the YFV17D yellow fever vaccine.

This clonotype was recorded at least ten times. This sequence joins TRBV5-1 and TRBJ2-4, with TRBD2 as a possible D gene (5 bases). CDR3 length: 18 amino acids. The V and J ends lost 0 bases and 1 base respectively, with 17 bases between them. CDR1 SGHRS and CDR2 YFSETQ come from the germline V gene. The chain's CDR3 is CASSLANTGYEAKNIQYF. As DNA, the CDR3 is TGCGCCAGCAGCTTGGCCAATACGGGATACGAGGCCAAAAACATTCAGTACTTC.

This clonotype showed up many times. The chain couples TRBV5-1 to TRBJ2-7; 16 bases line up with TRBD2. Per germline, CDR1 SGHRS and CDR2 YFSETQ. The CDR3 extends over 15 amino acids. Losses at the gene ends were 5 bases for V and 4 bases for J; bases not matched to a gene: 3. As DNA, the CDR3 is TGCGCCAGCAGGGGACTAGCGGGGGGGAGTTACGAGCAGTACTTC. Translated, it gives CASRGLAGGSYEQYF.

The sample holds many counts of this clonotype. J is TRBJ2-2 and V is TRBV29-1; a weak D match, TRBD1 (6 bases). The germline gives CDR1 SQVTM, CDR2 ANQGSEA. V was pared by 4 bases and J by 3 bases, with 15 bases between. CDR3 length: 15 amino acids. The CDR3 sequence is CSVVWGQTHTGELFF. CDR3 nucleotides: TGCAGCGTTGTATGGGGGCAGACTCACACCGGGGAGCTGTTTTTT.

This chain uses TRBV7-6 with TRBJ2-2; D is unresolved. Per the germline V gene, CDR1 is SGHVS and CDR2 is FNYEAQ. Trimming pared 5 bases from V and 7 bases from J, leaving 5 bases between. The length of the CDR3 is 11 residues. The DNA of the CDR3 is TGTGCCAGCAGCGCCTACGGGGAGCTGTTTTTT. Translated: CASSAYGELFF.

There are a few counts of this clonotype. V gene TRBV28 combines with J gene TRBJ1-5; no clear D. The CDR3 extends over 13 amino acids. V lost 5 bases and J lost 7, with 12 bases in between. Germline V gene lookup returns CDR1 MDHEN and CDR2 SYDVKM. DNA for the CDR3: TGTGCCAGCAGTCGACGGTCCTTGCAGCCCCAGCATTTT. This encodes CASSRRSLQPQHF.